These 20 T cell receptor beta chains came from one sample sequenced in a study of shared clonotypes between healthy human individuals. The protocol was immunoSEQ multiplex PCR, while the TCRdb copy is restricted to in-frame clones and leaves out a portion. There are a few million clones in the sample; over 85% occur only once, and under 2% lies in the top ten. CD45RO-negative cells were positively selected for CCR7, leaving out terminally differentiated effector memory CD45RA+ cells. The sample consisted of naive CD8+ T cells from PBMCs. Receptor source: a young man in good health. Some clones in this sample may be carry-over from other donors' samples.

The rearrangement joins TRBV6-4 to TRBJ2-3, with no clear D. This CDR3 comprises 14 residues. V was shortened by 5 bases and J by 4 bases, with 13 bases between the two germline ends. The germline V gene has CDR1 MRHNA and CDR2 SNTAGT. The CDR3 here is CASSSGPAADTQYF. CDR3 DNA: TGTGCCAGCAGTTCCGGTCCAGCCGCAGATACGCAGTATTTT.

The chain carries TRBV5-3 and TRBJ1-1; a weak D match, TRBD1 (6 bases). TRBV5-3 qualifies as an ORF whose function is uncertain. There are 14 residues in the CDR3. Trimming shortened V by 8 bases and J by 5 bases, and 19 bases separated the two germline ends. The CDR3 loop reads CASSPGGGQTEAFF. The CDR3 nucleotides are TGTGCCAGCAGCCCTGGCGGGGGGCAGACTGAAGCTTTCTTT.

The gene calls are TRBV9 and TRBJ1-1, with 9 bases matching TRBD1. The length of the CDR3 is 15 residues. Germline-derived CDR1 and CDR2 are SGDLS and YYNGEE. Trimming at V came to 4 bases and at J to 6 bases, leaving 10 bases not matched to a gene. CDR3 DNA sequence: TGTGCCAGCAGCCCATTACAGGGGGCAGGTGCTGAAGCTTTCTTT. The encoded protein is CASSPLQGAGAEAFF.

This clone showed up just once. This chain joins TRBV7-2 and TRBJ2-7, with TRBD1 matching over 7 bases. Germline values: CDR1 SGHTA, CDR2 FQGNSA. This CDR3 contains 15 residues. V dropped 7 bases and J dropped 2; count of bases not matched to a gene: 11. This chain's CDR3 is CASNPTGGQPYEQYF. CDR3 in DNA: TGTGCCAGCAACCCAACTGGGGGACAGCCCTACGAGCAGTACTTC.

This chain links TRBV25-1 with TRBJ2-1; TRBD1 or TRBD2 may be the D gene (5 bases each). The CDR3 has 14 residues. Germline-derived CDR1 and CDR2 are MGHDK and SYGVNS. The CDR3 DNA is TGTGCTTCCCAGGGAGAAGGTATCTACAATGAGCAGTTCTTC. Protein product: CASQGEGIYNEQFF.

The rearrangement uses TRBV27 and TRBJ1-1; D perhaps matches TRBD1 (6 bases). V lost 5 bases to trimming and J lost 0 bases, with 25 bases between them. The CDR3 is 19 amino acids. In germline, CDR1 is MNHEY, CDR2 SMNVEV (reference sequence). CDR3 residues: CASSLRMGTSSGMNTEAFF. CDR3 DNA: TGTGCCAGCAGTCTTAGGATGGGGACATCATCGGGAATGAACACTGAAGCTTTCTTT.

The J gene is TRBJ2-1, the V gene TRBV28; D may be TRBD1 (5 bases). This CDR3 spans 15 amino acids. V shed 5 bases and J shed 4 bases, with 15 bases lying between them. Germline V gives CDR1 MDHEN, CDR2 SYDVKM. The CDR3 sequence is CASSPGLFQYNEQFF. The CDR3 nucleotides are TGTGCCAGCAGTCCAGGGTTGTTCCAGTACAATGAGCAGTTCTTC.

This CDR3 reads CASSHRIGGTGKYEQYF. The CDR3 nucleotides read TGCGCCAGCAGCCACCGCATTGGAGGGACAGGGAAGTACGAGCAGTACTTC. The chain links TRBV4-1 to TRBJ2-7; TRBD1 matches at 9 bases. Germline CDR1 is MGHRA and CDR2 is YSYEKL. V lost 3 bases and J lost 4; bases outside the gene matches: 13. This CDR3 has 17 amino acids.

Here the CDR3 reads CASSYTLAGEVQYF. In DNA form, the CDR3 reads TGTGCCAGCAGTTACACGCTAGCGGGAGAGGTGCAGTACTTC. This chain uses TRBV6-6 with TRBJ2-7; 10 bases are shared with TRBD2. Germline V lookup: CDR1 MNHNY, CDR2 SVGAGI (reference sequence). V gave up 2 bases and J gave up 9 bases; unmatched junction bases: 7. The CDR3 is 14 residues long.

The chain links TRBV4-3 to TRBJ2-2, with 16 nucleotides matching TRBD2. This CDR3 region has 17 residues. Germline V gives CDR1 LGHNA, CDR2 YSLEER. The V segment lost 3 bases and the J segment 4 bases; nucleotides outside the gene matches: 2. For the CDR3, the DNA is TGCGCCAGCAGCCAGGGGACTAGCGGGAGGGTCACCGGGGAGCTGTTTTTT. This translates into CASSQGTSGRVTGELFF.

This clone was detected once. The J gene is TRBJ2-3, the V gene TRBV7-6; D is unclear. V was shortened by 11 bases and J by 9 bases, with 15 bases between the two germline ends. This CDR3 is built from 11 residues. CDR1 SGHVS and CDR2 FNYEAQ come from the germline V gene. This CDR3 is CAPSEALTQYF. Here the CDR3 DNA reads TGTGCCCCCTCCGAGGCGCTAACGCAGTATTTT.

The chain couples TRBV27 to TRBJ1-1; D might be TRBD1 (5 bases). Looked up from germline, CDR1 is MNHEY and CDR2 is SMNVEV (reference sequence). The germline V and J ends were trimmed by 6 bases and 4 bases, with 15 bases remaining between them. The CDR3 runs 14 residues. The CDR3 bases are TGTGCCAGCAGGGAGGGGTATGGGGTCACTGAAGCTTTCTTT. It translates to CASREGYGVTEAFF.

The V call is TRBV29-1, the J call TRBJ2-7; D might be TRBD1 (5 bases). Germline V gene data show CDR1 as SQVTM and CDR2 as ANQGSEA. The CDR3 consists of 11 residues. V was clipped by 2 bases and J by 5 bases, with 7 bases between them. This CDR3 reads CSVESGNEQYF. In DNA form, the CDR3 reads TGCAGCGTTGAATCAGGGAACGAGCAGTACTTC.

This sequence joins TRBV7-2 and TRBJ1-5; D call uncertain. From germline, CDR1 is SGHTA and CDR2 FQGNSA. The CDR3 extends over 15 amino acids. Deletions cut 1 base from V and 0 bases from J, with 7 bases between. The CDR3 protein is CASSLVLGSNQPQHF. CDR3 nucleotides: TGTGCCAGCAGCTTAGTTTTGGGTAGCAATCAGCCCCAGCATTTT.

This rearrangement joins TRBV27 to TRBJ2-1; no clear D. This CDR3 contains 15 residues. Trimming removed 5 bases at V and 2 bases at J, with 13 bases between. The germline gives CDR1 MNHEY, CDR2 SMNVEV (reference sequence). The CDR3: CASSPLWGTYNEQFF. The CDR3 nucleotides are TGTGCCAGCAGTCCTTTATGGGGTACCTACAATGAGCAGTTCTTC.

The chain is built from TRBV27 and TRBJ2-1; 9 positions match TRBD2. Germline CDR1 reads MNHEY; CDR2 reads SMNVEV (reference sequence). Unmatched junction bases numbered 4, after V lost 7 bases and J lost 3 bases. The CDR3 has 14 amino acids. CDR3 in amino acids: CASMSAGGYNEQFF. In DNA, the CDR3 is TGTGCCAGCATGTCAGCGGGGGGCTACAATGAGCAGTTCTTC.

The chain links TRBV27 to TRBJ2-7; 9 positions agree with TRBD1. V lost 0 bases to trimming and J lost 0 bases; unmatched junction nucleotides: 9. CDR1 is MNHEY and CDR2 is SMNVEV in the germline V gene (reference sequence). The CDR3 runs to 18 residues. As DNA, the CDR3 is TGTGCCAGCAGTTTATCTGTACAAACAGGGGGCTCCTCCTACGAGCAGTACTTC. Protein sequence: CASSLSVQTGGSSYEQYF.

The rearrangement uses TRBV10-2 and TRBJ1-1; TRBD1 matches 7 bases. From germline, CDR1 is WSHSY and CDR2 SAAADI. Losses at the gene ends were 6 bases for V and 7 bases for J; bases not matched to a gene: 8. The CDR3 runs 13 residues. CDR3 sequence reads: CASSPGTVLEAFF. The CDR3 DNA sequence: TGCGCCAGCAGCCCGGGGACAGTACTTGAAGCTTTCTTT.

The chain employs TRBV6-5 and TRBJ2-1, with D unresolved. The V and J ends lost 2 bases and 3 bases respectively, with 11 bases between them. Germline assignment: CDR1 MNHEY and CDR2 SVGAGI. This CDR3 has 15 residues. The CDR3 loop is CASSYGKHNYNEQFF. DNA for the CDR3: TGTGCCAGCAGTTACGGTAAACATAACTACAATGAGCAGTTCTTC.

This chain joins TRBV5-1 and TRBJ1-1; D gene uncertain. This CDR3 comprises 14 residues. Germline V gene data show CDR1 as SGHRS and CDR2 as YFSETQ. Trimming cost V 6 bases and J 7 bases, with 19 bases left between them. The CDR3, as DNA: TGCGCCAGCACCCCCCCTGACAAGTCCATTGAAGCTTTCTTT. Translated: CASTPPDKSIEAFF. The variable domain in full, with the rest retrieved from reference TRBV5-1 and TRBJ1-1, is KAGVTQTPRYLIKTRGQQVTLSCSPISGHRSVSWYQQTPGQGLQFLFEYFSETQRNKGNFPGRFSGRQFSNSRSEMNVSTLELGDSALYLCASTPPDKSIEAFFGQGTRLTVV.